The clone carrying this T cell receptor (beta chain) showed up just a few times. The sample carries other DNA sequences with the same CDR3. Clones were sequenced by immunoSEQ multiplex PCR, and TCRdb holds only the in-frame ones, with some missing. The sample contains about 100,000 clones, approximately 91% of which appear only once. Deletions cut 8 bases from V and 5 bases from J, with 6 bases between. CDR1 and CDR2 (germline): SNHLY, FYNNEI. The CDR3 consists of 10 residues. This sample stems from a study of blood T cell repertoires in COVID-19. Study background: Acute and convalescent COVID-19 specimens originated in the United States, Italy and Spain.

The chain is built from TRBV2 and TRBJ1-2; D unclear. The sequence was obtained from a man in his fifties or sixties with acute or convalescent COVID-19. Sequenced: peripheral blood. CDR3 nucleotide sequence: TGTGCCAGCCGAGGGTATGGCTACACCTTC. Its protein product is CASRGYGYTF.